Following are 30 T cell receptor beta chains from one sample sequenced in a study of cytomegalovirus exposure and HLA in healthy donors. TCRdb's copy holds only in-frame clones and misses some; the assay was immunoSEQ multiplex PCR. The sample has approximately 120,000 clones; 88% are singletons. Sequencing input: PBMCs. Receptors were obtained from a woman between 18 and 29 years old in good health and CMV-seronegative.

This sequence joins TRBV7-9 and TRBJ2-5, with 10 positions matching TRBD2. V shed 1 base and J 0 bases; nucleotides not matched to a gene: 2. This CDR3 is built from 16 residues. Germline V gene lookup returns CDR1 SEHNR and CDR2 FQNEAQ (reference sequence). The CDR3 coding sequence is TGTGCCAGCAGCTTAGATACTAGCGGGGACCAAGAGACCCAGTACTTC. This encodes CASSLDTSGDQETQYF. Looking up the rest from reference TRBV7-9 and TRBJ2-5 gives the full variable domain: DTGVSQNPRHKITKRGQNVTFRCDPISEHNRLYWYRQTLGQGPEFLTYFQNEAQLEKSRLLSDRFSAERPKGSFSTLEIQRTEQGDSAMYLCASSLDTSGDQETQYFGPGTRLLVL.

The chain employs TRBV7-2 and TRBJ2-2, with TRBD1 matching 9 bases. V was pared by 5 bases and J by 6 bases, with 10 bases of the junction left unmatched. CDR3 length: 16 residues. Looked up from germline, CDR1 is SGHTA and CDR2 is FQGNSA. The CDR3 here is CASSQGQGGPAGELFF. In nucleotides, the CDR3 is TGTGCCAGCAGCCAGGGACAGGGAGGTCCAGCCGGGGAGCTGTTTTTT.

The chain carries TRBV5-1 and TRBJ1-1, with unresolved D. From germline, CDR1 is SGHRS and CDR2 YFSETQ. The V and J ends lost 3 bases and 4 bases respectively, with 13 bases between them. This CDR3 region has 14 residues. This chain's CDR3 is CASSSTRAGTEAFF. The CDR3 region has the DNA TGCGCCAGCAGCTCGACGAGGGCGGGCACTGAAGCTTTCTTT.

In the case of this clone: An end of the junction differs from the germline gene, which may be a read error. V and J are TRBV6-4 and TRBJ2-2; D is unclear. The CDR3 loop spans 14 amino acids. From germline, CDR1 is MRHNA and CDR2 SNTAGT. The CDR3 sequence: CASSYSTYTGELFF. DNA for the CDR3: TGTGCCAGCAGTTACTCTACATACACCGGGGAGCTGTTTTTT.

J is TRBJ2-4 and V is TRBV18; TRBD1 aligns across 9 bases. The CDR3 is 15 residues long. Looked up from germline, CDR1 is KGHSH and CDR2 is LQKENI. V was pared by 2 bases and J by 7 bases, with 6 bases of the junction left unmatched. For the CDR3, the DNA is TGTGCCAGCTCACCAGGGATTGGACAGGGGAACATTCAGTACTTC. Its protein product is CASSPGIGQGNIQYF. The full variable domain, completed using reference TRBV18 and TRBJ2-4, is NAGVMQNPRHLVRRRGQEARLRCSPMKGHSHVYWYRQLPEEGLKFMVYLQKENIIDESGMPKERFSAEFPKEGPSILRIQQVVRGDSAAYFCASSPGIGQGNIQYFGAGTRLSVL.

The V call is TRBV19, the J call TRBJ2-6; 7 positions match TRBD2. V was pared by 7 bases and J by 2 bases, with 20 bases of the junction left unmatched. The CDR3 is made up of 20 amino acids. CDR1 is LNHDA, CDR2 SQIVND, per germline (reference sequence). CDR3 nucleotide sequence: TGTGCCAGTACCCTCCGGGGAGGGCACCCTCGAGCTGCTGGGGCCAACGTCCTGACTTTC. Translating gives CASTLRGGHPRAAGANVLTF.

V and J are TRBV2 and TRBJ2-4; 9 bases line up with TRBD2. CDR1 SNHLY and CDR2 FYNNEI come from the germline V gene. The CDR3 contains 18 residues. V lost 6 bases to trimming and J lost 1 base; unmatched junction nucleotides: 13. The CDR3 nucleotides are TGTGCCAGCAGATCCCAGGGTAGCGGGAGAGGGGCCAAAAACATTCAGTACTTC. Translated, it gives CASRSQGSGRGAKNIQYF.

The rearrangement joins TRBV27 to TRBJ1-2; the D gene is possibly TRBD1 (6 bases). CDR1 MNHEY and CDR2 SMNVEV come from the germline V gene (reference sequence). The CDR3 covers 15 residues. V lost 3 bases and J lost 7, with 18 bases in between. The CDR3 protein is CASSFYREGPAGYTF. The CDR3 nucleotides read TGTGCCAGCAGTTTTTACAGGGAGGGCCCGGCTGGCTACACCTTC.

The chain is built from TRBV28 and TRBJ2-7, with 7 bases aligning to TRBD1. J gave up 4 bases and V 7 bases, and 7 bases lay outside the gene matches. The CDR3 runs 13 residues. Germline CDR1 and CDR2: MDHEN and SYDVKM. CDR3 amino acids: CASIGTEDYEQYF. The CDR3 DNA reads TGTGCCAGCATAGGGACAGAGGATTACGAGCAGTACTTC.

The chain couples TRBV4-2 to TRBJ2-5, with D perhaps TRBD2 (5 bases). The germline gives CDR1 LGHNA, CDR2 YNFKEQ. V lost 1 base, J lost 0 bases, and 21 bases lay in between. The CDR3 sequence is 19 residues long. The CDR3 coding sequence is TGTGCCAGCAGCCAAGCGGCGCAAGGTTCCGGGAAGAACCAAGAGACCCAGTACTTC. This gives the protein CASSQAAQGSGKNQETQYF.

This chain joins TRBV4-1 and TRBJ2-7; 15 positions agree with TRBD2. CDR3 length equals 18 residues. The V segment lost 5 bases and the J segment 2 bases; nucleotides outside the gene matches: 10. Germline assignment: CDR1 MGHRA and CDR2 YSYEKL. DNA for the CDR3: TGCGCCAGCAGCTCCCGAGGACTAGCGGGGGGGCCTACCTACGAGCAGTACTTC. It specifies CASSSRGLAGGPTYEQYF.

This sequence joins TRBV9 and TRBJ2-5; 9 bases are a match to TRBD2. Germline V gene sequence: CDR1 SGDLS, CDR2 YYNGEE. CDR3 size: 16 residues. The V gene end was trimmed by 0 bases and the J gene end by 5 bases; junction bases not matched to a gene: 8. CDR3 in DNA: TGTGCCAGCAGCGTAGAGGCTAGCGGGATAGGGGAGACCCAGTACTTC. Translated: CASSVEASGIGETQYF.

This chain connects TRBV28 to TRBJ1-6, with D perhaps matching TRBD1 (6 bases). From germline, CDR1 is MDHEN and CDR2 SYDVKM. The CDR3 has 16 residues. V dropped 3 bases and J dropped 10 bases, with 19 bases sitting between them. The CDR3 region has the DNA TGTGCCAGCAGTTTGCCCAGACGACAGGAACGATCACCCCTCCACTTT. Protein sequence: CASSLPRRQERSPLHF. Variable domain in full (rest from reference TRBV28 and TRBJ1-6): DVKVTQSSRYLVKRTGEKVFLECVQDMDHENMFWYRQDPGLGLRLIYFSYDVKMKEKGDIPEGYSVSREKKERFSLILESASTNQTSMYLCASSLPRRQERSPLHFGNGTRLTVT.

The chain recombines TRBV4-2 with TRBJ2-7, with D perhaps TRBD1 (5 bases). This CDR3 spans 15 amino acids. Germline V gives CDR1 LGHNA, CDR2 YNFKEQ. Trimming took off 0 bases at V and 7 bases at J, with 16 bases between the two ends. The CDR3 is CASSQEGSTVREQYF. The CDR3 DNA reads TGTGCCAGCAGCCAAGAAGGCTCGACAGTACGGGAGCAGTACTTC.

The chain couples TRBV19 to TRBJ1-5; D may be TRBD1 (5 bases). V shed 3 bases and J shed 0 bases, with 9 bases lying between them. The CDR3 consists of 15 residues. Germline CDR1 reads LNHDA; CDR2 reads SQIVND (reference sequence). The CDR3 sequence is CASSISGNSNQPQHF. CDR3 sequence (DNA): TGTGCCAGTAGTATCTCAGGGAATAGCAATCAGCCCCAGCATTTT.

This clone has just a few counts. The chain links TRBV6-1 to TRBJ1-4; unclear D gene. The CDR3 sequence is 16 residues long. Germline CDR1 MNHNS, CDR2 SASEGT. V was trimmed by 2 bases and J by 0 bases, leaving 10 bases between them. CDR3 DNA: TGTGCCAGCAGTGAATACTTCCTAGCAACTAATGAAAAACTGTTTTTT. Its protein is CASSEYFLATNEKLFF.

This clone was detected only once. The chain combines TRBV29-1 with TRBJ2-3; 8 bases line up with TRBD2. The CDR3 length is 15 residues. J gave up 0 bases and V 6 bases, and 8 bases lay outside the gene matches. Germline CDR1 reads SQVTM; CDR2 reads ANQGSEA. The CDR3 loop reads CSVGGGRTSTDTQYF. The CDR3 DNA follows: TGCAGCGTCGGGGGGGGGCGAACTAGCACAGATACGCAGTATTTT.

This clone appeared once. The gene calls are TRBV2 and TRBJ2-3; perhaps TRBD1 as D (6 bases). V lost 6 bases and J lost 0, with 16 bases in between. This CDR3 is 16 amino acids long. Germline V gene sequence: CDR1 SNHLY, CDR2 FYNNEI. This CDR3 is CASRQLTGRSTDTQYF. For the CDR3, the DNA is TGTGCCAGCAGACAACTGACAGGACGAAGCACAGATACGCAGTATTTT.

The chain is built from TRBV28 and TRBJ1-6; D is perhaps TRBD1 (6 bases). The CDR3 extends over 15 amino acids. Trimming left V 6 bases short and J 5 bases short, with 14 bases between. Germline assignment: CDR1 MDHEN and CDR2 SYDVKM. CDR3: CASRLVGGNNSPLHF. As DNA, the CDR3 is TGTGCCAGCAGGCTGGTAGGGGGTAATAATTCACCCCTCCACTTT.

This chain joins TRBV7-2 and TRBJ2-5, with D possibly TRBD1 on 6 matching bases. CDR1 and CDR2 from the germline V gene are SGHTA and FQGNSA. The CDR3 totals 14 residues. V gave up 1 base and J gave up 1 base, with 7 bases separating them. The CDR3 coding sequence is TGTGCCAGCAGCTTAGGGACAGCCCAAGAGACCCAGTACTTC. It translates to CASSLGTAQETQYF.

The gene calls are TRBV7-6 and TRBJ2-7; no clear D gene. The germline V gene has CDR1 SGHVS and CDR2 FNYEAQ. The CDR3 loop spans 12 amino acids. The V and J ends lost 4 bases and 2 bases respectively, with 6 bases between them. The CDR3 region is CASSSGTYEQYF. The CDR3 DNA reads TGTGCCAGCAGCTCAGGAACCTACGAGCAGTACTTC.

The chain combines TRBV7-2 with TRBJ2-7, with 9 bases lining up with TRBD1. V was pared by 11 bases and J by 3 bases, with 14 bases of the junction left unmatched. Germline CDR1 reads SGHTA; CDR2 reads FQGNSA. The length of the CDR3 is 15 residues. The CDR3 nucleotides are TGTGCCGTCGGACAGGGGCCGATCACCTACTACGAGCAGTACTTC. The encoded protein is CAVGQGPITYYEQYF.

The chain couples TRBV18 to TRBJ2-7; a possible D gene is TRBD1 (5 bases). Trimming cost V 4 bases and J 5 bases, with 12 bases left between them. Germline V gene sequence: CDR1 KGHSH, CDR2 LQKENI. The CDR3 is made up of 13 amino acids. CDR3: CASSRGRDNEQYF. The CDR3 DNA reads as TGTGCCAGCTCACGGGGCAGGGATAACGAGCAGTACTTC.

The chain employs TRBV6-5 and TRBJ2-2; 8 positions agree with TRBD1. The CDR3 contains 14 residues. From germline, CDR1 is MNHEY and CDR2 SVGAGI. V lost 8 bases and J lost 9; bases outside the gene matches: 11. The CDR3 here is CASSGQGVPRELFF. The CDR3 nucleotides read TGTGCCAGCTCAGGACAGGGAGTACCCCGGGAGCTGTTTTTT.

The rearrangement links TRBV6-1 to TRBJ2-1; possible D gene TRBD2, 6 bases. Germline assignment: CDR1 MNHNS and CDR2 SASEGT. This CDR3 contains 17 residues. The ends were cut back, 2 bases at V and 3 bases at J, with 17 bases in the middle. The CDR3 is CASSEFYRETSYNEQFF. In nucleotides, the CDR3 is TGTGCCAGCAGTGAATTCTATCGGGAGACGAGCTACAATGAGCAGTTCTTC.

The V gene is TRBV11-1, the J gene TRBJ1-5; 7 nucleotides align to TRBD1. Per germline, CDR1 SGHAT and CDR2 FQDESV (reference sequence). There are 15 residues in the CDR3. V lost 1 base and J lost 7; bases outside the gene matches: 7. The CDR3 sequence is CASSLEGGGLQPQHF. The CDR3 bases are TGTGCCAGCAGCTTAGAAGGGGGCGGATTACAGCCCCAGCATTTT.

The rearrangement joins TRBV18 to TRBJ2-7; 12 positions agree with TRBD1. CDR3 size: 16 residues. The ends lost 3 bases at V and 2 bases at J; junction bases unmatched: 5. Per germline, CDR1 KGHSH and CDR2 LQKENI. As DNA, the CDR3 is TGTGCCAGCTCACCGCCGGGACAGGGGGCCGCCTACGAGCAGTACTTC. This codes for CASSPPGQGAAYEQYF.

The V and J genes are TRBV11-1 and TRBJ2-7; 10 bases are a match to TRBD1. The V segment lost 5 bases and the J segment 2 bases; nucleotides outside the gene matches: 6. Germline lookup yields CDR1 SGHAT and CDR2 FQDESV (reference sequence). The CDR3 runs 15 residues. In DNA form, the CDR3 reads TGTGCCAGCAGCACCAGACAGGGGGCTACCTACGAGCAGTACTTC. Translating gives CASSTRQGATYEQYF.

This clone was seen just once. This chain joins TRBV7-2 and TRBJ2-1, with 8 positions matching TRBD2. This CDR3 region has 17 residues. V was pared by 4 bases and J by 2 bases, with 10 bases of the junction left unmatched. The germline V gene encodes CDR1 SGHTA and CDR2 FQGNSA. The CDR3 DNA reads as TGTGCCAGCAGCTCTAGCGGGTCGGGAGTTACCTACAATGAGCAGTTCTTC. It yields the protein CASSSSGSGVTYNEQFF.

The chain uses TRBV9 and TRBJ2-5; 9 bases match TRBD2. In germline, CDR1 is SGDLS, CDR2 YYNGEE. This CDR3 contains 15 residues. V lost 2 bases, J lost 5 bases, and 7 bases stayed unmatched. Written as DNA, the CDR3 is TGTGCCAGCAGCGTTAGCGGGAGAAGCATGGAGACCCAGTACTTC. Its protein product is CASSVSGRSMETQYF.